The clone carrying this TCR beta chain was detected ten times or more. The data derive from a study of Graves' ophthalmopathy and Graves' hyperthyroidism. CDR3 regions of TCR beta were amplified from RNA transcripts. HTBI primers were employed in first-round RT-PCR, then a second-round multiplex PCR followed. TCRdb reprocessed the multiplex PCR reads with MiXCR, giving one entry per CDR3 protein. The sample lists roughly 1.1 million distinct CDR3 sequences; less than 45% were seen once. This receptor was taken from an adult man with Graves' hyperthyroidism. The sequencing sample was made of peripheral blood or thyroid tissue (not recorded which).

The CDR3 DNA sequence: TGTGCCAGCAGCTCGGGAGGGGCAGGGACCTTCGGCTACACCTTC. Its translation is CASSSGGAGTFGYTF. The chain uses TRBV7-2 and TRBJ1-2, with a weak D call TRBD1 (5 bases). V gave up 4 bases and J gave up 8 bases, with 20 bases separating them. The CDR3 loop spans 15 amino acids. From germline, CDR1 is SGHTA and CDR2 FQGNSA.